The next 14 T cell receptor beta chains were all read from a single sample in a study of blood T cell repertoires in COVID-19. Using immunoSEQ multiplex PCR, the repertoire was profiled, and TCRdb retains in-frame clones only, with some absent. Of a few hundred thousand clones listed, about 88% are singletons. The sequenced sample was peripheral blood. Receptors originate from a woman in her forties or fifties with COVID-19, enrolled during active disease.

The rearrangement uses TRBV4-3 and TRBJ1-2, with D uncertain. V was pared by 0 bases and J by 4 bases, with 15 bases between. The CDR3 runs to 16 residues. Germline CDR1 is LGHNA and CDR2 is YSLEER. CDR3 loop: CASSQDPTPPFYGYTF. CDR3 in DNA: TGCGCCAGCAGCCAAGATCCCACACCTCCTTTCTATGGCTACACCTTC.

The chain carries TRBV27 and TRBJ1-1; 7 bases agree with TRBD1. Germline V gene sequence: CDR1 MNHEY, CDR2 SMNVEV (reference sequence). V trimming: 1 base; J trimming: 1 base; junction bases outside the gene matches: 3. The CDR3 spans 15 residues. The CDR3, as DNA: TGTGCCAGCAGTTTATACGGGACAGCGAACACTGAAGCTTTCTTT. Amino acid sequence: CASSLYGTANTEAFF.

This clone has only one observation. The CDR3 region is CASSLGLAGGRGPLTDTQYF. In DNA, the CDR3 is TGCGCCAGCAGCTTGGGGTTAGCGGGGGGCCGGGGCCCTCTCACAGATACGCAGTATTTT. The chain employs TRBV5-1 and TRBJ2-3; 10 bases line up with TRBD2. CDR1 is SGHRS, CDR2 YFSETQ, per germline. V was pared by 0 bases and J by 2 bases, with 15 bases of the junction left unmatched. This CDR3 is 20 amino acids long.

This sequence joins TRBV28 and TRBJ2-1; the D is unclear. V lost 6 bases and J lost 0, with 12 bases in between. Germline V gene lookup returns CDR1 MDHEN and CDR2 SYDVKM. The CDR3 has 15 amino acids. This CDR3 reads CASSMTLNSYNEQFF. The CDR3 DNA is TGTGCCAGCAGCATGACACTTAACTCCTACAATGAGCAGTTCTTC.

This chain joins TRBV5-1 and TRBJ1-1; D is unclear. V lost 4 bases and J lost 1, with 14 bases in between. From germline, CDR1 is SGHRS and CDR2 YFSETQ. The CDR3 is 15 amino acids. CDR3 DNA sequence: TGCGCCAGCAGCCGGGAATACTGGGGGAACACTGAAGCTTTCTTT. Translated, it gives CASSREYWGNTEAFF.

The genes are TRBV27 and TRBJ2-3; 12 bases line up with TRBD2. With 0 bases clipped from V and 7 bases from J, the junction kept 14 bases outside the gene matches. CDR1 is MNHEY, CDR2 SMNVEV, per germline (reference sequence). The CDR3 covers 19 residues. The DNA of the CDR3 is TGTGCCAGCAGTTTATCGAGGCTAGCGGGGGGGCGTGTAAAAAATACGCAGTATTTT. Its protein is CASSLSRLAGGRVKNTQYF.

On this clone: Compared with germline, one end of the junction differs, possibly owing to a read error. The chain joins TRBV19 to TRBJ1-1, with 9 bases that match TRBD1. In germline, CDR1 is LNHDA, CDR2 SQIVND (reference sequence). The CDR3 has 17 residues. CDR3 bases: TGTGCCAGTAGTATCCCTTTGGGACAGGGATTGAAGACTGAAGCTTTCTTT. Encoded protein: CASSIPLGQGLKTEAFF. The full variable domain, in which reference TRBV19 and TRBJ1-1 provide the parts outside the CDR3, is DGGITQSPKYLFRKEGQNVTLSCEQNLNHDAMYWYRQDPGQGLRLIYYSQIVNDFQKGDIAEGYSVSREKKESFPLTVTSAQKNPTAFYLCASSIPLGQGLKTEAFFGQGTRLTVV.

This chain connects TRBV6-5 to TRBJ2-1; 8 bases line up with TRBD2. This CDR3 spans 15 amino acids. CDR1 and CDR2 from the germline V gene are MNHEY and SVGAGI. With V trimmed by 2 bases and J by 8 bases, 8 bases remained unmatched. The chain's CDR3 is CASSYTAGGFYEQFF. The CDR3 DNA reads as TGTGCCAGCAGTTACACGGCGGGGGGCTTCTATGAGCAGTTCTTC.

The chain carries TRBV6-5 and TRBJ1-1, with 7 positions matching TRBD1. Germline CDR1 MNHEY, CDR2 SVGAGI. The CDR3 contains 14 residues. The trim removed 5 bases at V and 5 bases at J, leaving 8 bases unmatched. CDR3 in amino acids: CASSLQSGGTEAFF. CDR3 DNA: TGTGCCAGCAGTCTACAGTCAGGGGGGACTGAAGCTTTCTTT.

This chain uses TRBV9 with TRBJ2-5; D might be TRBD2 (6 bases). Trimming removed 4 bases at V and 7 bases at J, with 20 bases between. The CDR3 spans 15 residues. Germline assignment: CDR1 SGDLS and CDR2 YYNGEE. CDR3 DNA sequence: TGTGCCAGCAGCCCCCGGGACTCTAAGGGCGGGACCCAGTACTTC. It codes for CASSPRDSKGGTQYF.

The genes are TRBV2 and TRBJ2-1; weak D call: TRBD1 (6 bases). Trimming cost V 3 bases and J 11 bases, with 23 bases left between them. The CDR3 length is 16 residues. Germline values: CDR1 SNHLY, CDR2 FYNNEI. As DNA, the CDR3 is TGTGCCAGCAGTGACCAACAGGGCCCCGATGGGATTAAGCAGTTCTTC. Translated: CASSDQQGPDGIKQFF.

V gene TRBV4-1 combines with J gene TRBJ2-7; possibly TRBD1 for D (6 bases). The CDR3 spans 14 residues. V lost 1 base and J lost 7, with 14 bases in between. Germline lookup yields CDR1 MGHRA and CDR2 YSYEKL. In DNA form, the CDR3 reads TGCGCCAGCAGCCAAGTTACAGGGATGGGGGAGCAGTACGTC. Its translation: CASSQVTGMGEQYV.

This chain connects TRBV5-6 to TRBJ2-1; D gene uncertain. Germline V gives CDR1 SGHDT, CDR2 YYEEEE. This CDR3 has 13 amino acids. Trimming pared 0 bases from V and 4 bases from J, leaving 5 bases between. The DNA for the CDR3 is TGTGCCAGCAGCTTGGAGCAATACAATGAGCAGTTCTTC. This codes for CASSLEQYNEQFF. Complete variable domain (other parts from reference TRBV5-6 and TRBJ2-1): DAGVTQSPTHLIKTRGQQVTLRCSPKSGHDTVSWYQQALGQGPQFIFQYYEEEERQRGNFPDRFSGHQFPNYSSELNVNALLLGDSALYLCASSLEQYNEQFFGPGTRLTVL.

This chain uses TRBV30 with TRBJ2-5; 8 bases align to TRBD2. With V trimmed by 0 bases and J by 4 bases, 7 bases remained unmatched. This CDR3 has 15 residues. Germline V gene lookup returns CDR1 GTSNPN and CDR2 SVGIG (reference sequence). CDR3 loop: CAWSVLRGGPETQYF. In DNA form, the CDR3 reads TGTGCCTGGAGTGTACTCCGGGGGGGCCCAGAGACCCAGTACTTC.